One sample yielded the 32 T cell receptor beta chains listed below, sequenced in a study of cytomegalovirus exposure and HLA in healthy donors (dated by TCRdb to 2016 to 2017). To prepare the library, the immunoSEQ multiplex PCR assay was applied. TCRdb re-hosts the immuneACCESS table, in-frame sequences only. Its copies lack some clones; in the studies checked, an unresolved V gene accounts for under half of them, and the cause for the rest is not known. The sample data list about 240,000 clones, and about 90% of these were observed just once. The ten largest clones take up 0.95% to 1.5% of the sample. Material for sequencing was PBMCs. Receptors originate from a woman aged 25 to 39 in good health and CMV-seropositive.

The rearrangement uses TRBV27 and TRBJ1-5; perhaps TRBD1 as D (5 bases). The CDR3 is 15 residues long. V was trimmed by 1 base and J by 5 bases, leaving 12 bases between them. Germline V gene data show CDR1 as MNHEY and CDR2 as SMNVEV (reference sequence). The CDR3 sequence: CASSLLGREHQPQHF. The DNA for the CDR3 is TGTGCCAGCAGTTTATTAGGCAGGGAACATCAGCCCCAGCATTTT.

CDR3 sequence: CASSIVRGTYEQYF. In DNA, the CDR3 is TGTGCCAGTAGTATAGTTCGCGGAACCTACGAGCAGTACTTC. The chain is built from TRBV19 and TRBJ2-7; D call uncertain. The length of the CDR3 is 14 residues. Per germline, CDR1 LNHDA and CDR2 SQIVND (reference sequence). V dropped 1 base and J dropped 2 bases, with 9 bases sitting between them.

The chain links TRBV18 to TRBJ1-4; the D is unclear. The V end lost 3 bases, the J end lost 8 bases, and 19 bases lay between the germline ends. CDR3 size: 16 residues. In germline, CDR1 is KGHSH, CDR2 LQKENI. The DNA of the CDR3 is TGTGCCAGCTCACCCCTGCGGAGCGGGCTTGGGGAAAAACTGTTTTTT. Translated: CASSPLRSGLGEKLFF.

This chain connects TRBV5-1 to TRBJ2-5; D might be TRBD1 (6 bases). Trimming removed 0 bases from V and 4 bases from J, with 10 bases in between. CDR1 and CDR2 (germline): SGHRS, YFSETQ. The CDR3 is 14 amino acids. Here the CDR3 reads CASSLGVGGETQYF. The CDR3 DNA follows: TGCGCCAGCAGCTTGGGGGTAGGGGGAGAGACCCAGTACTTC.

V and J are TRBV27 and TRBJ2-5; TRBD1 might be the D (6 bases). V was shortened by 0 bases and J by 6 bases, with 14 bases between the two germline ends. Per the germline V gene, CDR1 is MNHEY and CDR2 is SMNVEV (reference sequence). The CDR3 contains 15 residues. This CDR3 is CASSLSMAGAKTQYF. DNA of the CDR3: TGTGCCAGCAGTTTATCGATGGCAGGGGCCAAGACCCAGTACTTC.

The chain employs TRBV27 and TRBJ2-5, with 9 bases fitting TRBD1. The J call may be mistaken, given a closer DNA end match to TRBJ2-7. Germline CDR1 and CDR2: MNHEY and SMNVEV (reference sequence). CDR3 length: 15 amino acids. The CDR3 bases are TGTGCCAGCAGGCCCCTGGGACAGGGCGGATACGAGCAGTACTTC. Protein: CASRPLGQGGYEQYF.

The V and J genes are TRBV5-5 and TRBJ1-2; D uncertain. This CDR3 is 15 amino acids long. V was cut by 4 bases and J by 2 bases, with 15 bases left in between. Per the germline V gene, CDR1 is SGHKS and CDR2 is YYEKEE (reference sequence). The CDR3 bases are TGTGCCAGCAGCACCTACCCCGGTCTAAACTATGGCTACACCTTC. Translation: CASSTYPGLNYGYTF.

The chain has TRBV2 and TRBJ1-2; 7 bases align to TRBD1. There are 13 residues in the CDR3. Germline trimming cut 5 bases from V and 3 bases from J; bases unmatched to any gene: 3. Germline CDR1 reads SNHLY; CDR2 reads FYNNEI. The CDR3: CASSTQGYYGYTF. DNA for the CDR3: TGTGCCAGCAGTACACAGGGGTACTATGGCTACACCTTC.

This clone has more than one count but fewer than ten. The rearrangement links TRBV4-1 to TRBJ1-5; D possibly corresponds to TRBD1 (5 bases). CDR3 length: 15 amino acids. CDR1 and CDR2 (germline): MGHRA, YSYEKL. Trimming left V 3 bases short and J 3 bases short, with 12 bases between. As DNA, the CDR3 is TGCGCCAGCAGCCAGCCGACAGCCCTCAATCAGCCCCAGCATTTT. It encodes CASSQPTALNQPQHF.

The table lists this clone with a count of one. The chain is built from TRBV7-9 and TRBJ2-5; D may be TRBD1 (6 bases). Trimming removed 1 base from V and 5 bases from J, with 11 bases in between. From germline, CDR1 is SEHNR and CDR2 FQNEAQ (reference sequence). The length of the CDR3 is 14 residues. CDR3 sequence (DNA): TGTGCCAGCAGCTTAGGGGGGCACATGGAGACCCAGTACTTC. This codes for CASSLGGHMETQYF.

This chain uses TRBV10-3 with TRBJ2-2; possible D gene TRBD2, 5 bases. V was cut by 4 bases and J by 3 bases, with 9 bases left in between. The germline V gene encodes CDR1 ENHRY and CDR2 SYGVKD. The CDR3 sequence is 14 residues long. CDR3 DNA: TGTGCCATCAGTGCCCTAGCAGACACCGGGGAGCTGTTTTTT. Residues: CAISALADTGELFF.

The chain is built from TRBV18 and TRBJ1-5; D is perhaps TRBD1 (5 bases). V gave up 2 bases and J gave up 7 bases, with 9 bases separating them. CDR3 length equals 13 residues. CDR1 is KGHSH and CDR2 is LQKENI in the germline V gene. CDR3 sequence: CASSPGGGQPQHF. The CDR3 DNA reads as TGTGCCAGCTCACCAGGGGGAGGCCAGCCCCAGCATTTT.

The chain uses TRBV28 and TRBJ2-6; TRBD2 aligns across 7 bases. V dropped 2 bases and J dropped 0; count of bases not matched to a gene: 1. The CDR3 sequence is 16 residues long. Germline V lookup: CDR1 MDHEN, CDR2 SYDVKM. The CDR3 loop reads CASSLPGGSGANVLTF. The CDR3 nucleotides read TGTGCCAGCAGTTTACCGGGGGGCTCTGGGGCCAACGTCCTGACTTTC.

V gene TRBV5-1 combines with J gene TRBJ1-4, with D perhaps matching TRBD1 (6 bases). Germline CDR1 is SGHRS and CDR2 is YFSETQ. This CDR3 has 14 residues. V lost 4 bases and J lost 6, with 13 bases in between. This CDR3 is CASSAGGADEKLFF. CDR3 bases: TGCGCCAGCAGCGCTGGGGGCGCAGATGAAAAACTGTTTTTT.

This clone was picked up many times. The CDR3 here is CASSENGWEPYNEQFF. For the CDR3, the DNA is TGTGCCAGCAGTGAGAACGGGTGGGAGCCATACAATGAGCAGTTCTTC. The chain recombines TRBV6-1 with TRBJ2-1; D is possibly TRBD2 (5 bases). Per the germline V gene, CDR1 is MNHNS and CDR2 is SASEGT. The CDR3 runs 16 residues. Trimming left V 3 bases short and J 4 bases short, with 16 bases between.

The V gene is TRBV5-1, the J gene TRBJ1-5, with 8 nucleotides matching TRBD1. The ends lost 0 bases at V and 7 bases at J; junction bases unmatched: 6. CDR3 size: 15 residues. Germline CDR1 and CDR2: SGHRS and YFSETQ. CDR3 DNA: TGCGCCAGCAGCTTGGGACAGGGGCCAAGACAGCCCCAGCATTTT. Its protein product is CASSLGQGPRQPQHF. The full variable domain, its missing parts supplied by reference TRBV5-1 and TRBJ1-5, is KAGVTQTPRYLIKTRGQQVTLSCSPISGHRSVSWYQQTPGQGLQFLFEYFSETQRNKGNFPGRFSGRQFSNSRSEMNVSTLELGDSALYLCASSLGQGPRQPQHFGDGTRLSIL.

V is TRBV6-4 and J is TRBJ1-5, with D tentatively TRBD1 (5 bases). Trimming took 6 bases from V and 4 from J, leaving 22 bases between them. Germline V gives CDR1 MRHNA, CDR2 SNTAGT. This CDR3 is 17 amino acids long. CDR3 in amino acids: CASRTPRRDPHNQPQHF. The CDR3 DNA is TGTGCCAGCAGAACCCCGAGGAGGGACCCCCATAATCAGCCCCAGCATTTT.

About this clone: At the DNA level, this CDR3 is encoded by other sequences in the same sample as well. The J gene is TRBJ2-5, the V gene TRBV6-1; 7 bases are shared with TRBD1. The V gene's germline CDR1 is MNHNS and CDR2 SASEGT. The CDR3 runs 14 residues. After removal of 4 bases from V and 4 bases from J, the junction contained 6 bases not matched to a gene. CDR3 nucleotides: TGTGCCAGCAGTGGAGACAGGGTACGAGAGACCCAGTACTTC. As protein: CASSGDRVRETQYF.

CDR3 protein: CASSLGAEGTSEQYF. The CDR3 nucleotides read TGTGCCAGCAGCTTAGGGGCGGAGGGGACTAGCGAGCAGTACTTC. The chain recombines TRBV11-2 with TRBJ2-7; TRBD2 aligns across 8 bases. The germline V gene has CDR1 SGHAT and CDR2 FQNNGV. The CDR3 spans 15 residues. The V gene end was trimmed by 1 base and the J gene end by 6 bases; junction bases not matched to a gene: 8. The variable domain in full, with the rest retrieved from reference TRBV11-2 and TRBJ2-7, is EAGVAQSPRYKIIEKRQSVAFWCNPISGHATLYWYQQILGQGPKLLIQFQNNGVVDDSQLPKDRFSAERLKGVDSTLKIQPAKLEDSAVYLCASSLGAEGTSEQYFGPGTRLTVT.

The V and J genes are TRBV28 and TRBJ2-3; D uncertain. Trimming removed 2 bases from V and 8 bases from J, with 8 bases in between. Germline V gene lookup returns CDR1 MDHEN and CDR2 SYDVKM. The CDR3 contains 12 residues. This chain's CDR3 is CASSLRGITQYF. CDR3 DNA: TGTGCCAGCAGTTTACGAGGTATTACGCAGTATTTT.

This rearrangement joins TRBV6-5 to TRBJ2-3; 7 bases map to TRBD1. Germline-derived CDR1 and CDR2 are MNHEY and SVGAGI. Germline trimming cut 7 bases from V and 3 bases from J; bases unmatched to any gene: 4. This CDR3 comprises 13 residues. CDR3 region: CASKEGATDTQYF. In nucleotides, the CDR3 is TGTGCCAGCAAAGAGGGGGCAACAGATACGCAGTATTTT.

This rearrangement joins TRBV4-1 to TRBJ2-3; 10 nucleotides line up with TRBD2. V lost 5 bases and J lost 1; bases outside the gene matches: 6. CDR3 length equals 16 residues. CDR1 and CDR2 from the germline V gene are MGHRA and YSYEKL. The CDR3 spells CASSSGTSDGTDTQYF. Here the CDR3 DNA reads TGCGCCAGCAGCTCCGGGACTAGCGACGGCACAGATACGCAGTATTTT.

This clone was recorded only once. For the CDR3, the DNA is TGTGCCAGCAGTGAAGTTCCCGGACAGTATCAGCCCCAGCATTTT. Translation: CASSEVPGQYQPQHF. The genes are TRBV6-1 and TRBJ1-5, with D perhaps matching TRBD1 (6 bases). Germline CDR1 is MNHNS and CDR2 is SASEGT. V shed 1 base and J shed 5 bases, with 12 bases lying between them. The CDR3 length is 15 residues.

The J gene is TRBJ2-1, the V gene TRBV2; 7 nucleotides line up with TRBD1. This CDR3 has 13 amino acids. V gave up 5 bases and J gave up 10 bases; unmatched junction bases: 8. Looked up from germline, CDR1 is SNHLY and CDR2 is FYNNEI. In DNA, the CDR3 is TGTGCCAGCAGTCCCAGGGGACAGAACGAGCAGTTCTTC. Encoded protein: CASSPRGQNEQFF.

The chain recombines TRBV5-1 with TRBJ2-3, with 10 bases identical to TRBD1. V gave up 4 bases and J gave up 2 bases; unmatched junction bases: 7. CDR1 is SGHRS and CDR2 is YFSETQ in the germline V gene. This CDR3 spans 16 amino acids. CDR3 amino acids: CASSLGTGAFTDTQYF. In DNA form, the CDR3 reads TGCGCCAGCAGCCTGGGGACAGGGGCCTTCACAGATACGCAGTATTTT.

The chain employs TRBV5-1 and TRBJ2-3; 8 nucleotides match TRBD2. The CDR3 has 16 amino acids. Germline V gene data show CDR1 as SGHRS and CDR2 as YFSETQ. Trimming removed 4 bases from V and 1 base from J; junction bases left unmatched: 8. DNA for the CDR3: TGCGCCAGCAGCCCCGGGGTACTAGCGGGCACAGATACGCAGTATTTT. Amino acid sequence: CASSPGVLAGTDTQYF.

This clone was observed a few times. This chain joins TRBV27 and TRBJ1-1, with D maybe TRBD1 (5 bases). V lost 5 bases and J 11 bases, leaving 21 bases between the germline ends. CDR3 size: 14 residues. Germline V gene sequence: CDR1 MNHEY, CDR2 SMNVEV (reference sequence). The CDR3 DNA sequence: TGTGCCAGCAGTCTGAGCAGGGAAATGGTCCGGGCTTTCTTT. Encoded protein: CASSLSREMVRAFF.

The gene calls are TRBV27 and TRBJ2-7; 7 bases fit TRBD1. This CDR3 has 14 residues. J lost 1 base, V lost 7 bases, and 7 bases had no gene match. Looked up from germline, CDR1 is MNHEY and CDR2 is SMNVEV (reference sequence). CDR3 in amino acids: CASNFKGASYEQYF. Written as DNA, the CDR3 is TGTGCCAGCAATTTTAAGGGGGCGTCCTACGAGCAGTACTTC.

J is TRBJ1-4 and V is TRBV5-1, with D possibly TRBD1 on 6 matching bases. The germline V gene encodes CDR1 SGHRS and CDR2 YFSETQ. V lost 2 bases and J lost 0, with 8 bases in between. CDR3 length: 15 amino acids. The CDR3 DNA reads TGCGCCAGCAGCTTCTCAGGGGCAACTAATGAAAAACTGTTTTTT. This encodes CASSFSGATNEKLFF.

The chain is built from TRBV7-2 and TRBJ2-5, with D uncertain. V shed 5 bases and J shed 4 bases, with 8 bases lying between them. Per germline, CDR1 SGHTA and CDR2 FQGNSA. CDR3 size: 12 residues. The DNA of the CDR3 is TGTGCCAGCAGCAGCTTAAGAGAGACCCAGTACTTC. Translating it yields CASSSLRETQYF. Combining the CDR3 with reference TRBV7-2 and TRBJ2-5 gives the whole variable domain GAGVSQSPSNKVTEKGKDVELRCDPISGHTALYWYRQSLGQGLEFLIYFQGNSAPDKSGLPSDRFSAERTGGSVSTLTIQRTQQEDSAVYLCASSSLRETQYFGPGTRLLVL.

The genes are TRBV7-8 and TRBJ2-7; D ambiguous. This CDR3 is 15 amino acids long. The germline V gene encodes CDR1 SGHVS and CDR2 FQNEAQ. Deletions cut 2 bases from V and 1 base from J, with 12 bases between. CDR3 DNA sequence: TGTGCCAGCAGCTTAATATTAGACGGGTCCTACGAGCAGTACTTC. Amino acids: CASSLILDGSYEQYF.

The genes are TRBV30 and TRBJ1-2; no clear D gene. CDR1 and CDR2 from the germline V gene are GTSNPN and SVGIG (reference sequence). The CDR3 has 13 residues. Trimming took off 0 bases at V and 2 bases at J, with 7 bases between the two ends. The DNA of the CDR3 is TGTGCCTGGAGTGTAGCATTCAACTATGGCTACACCTTC. It encodes CAWSVAFNYGYTF.